These 30 T cell receptor beta chains came from one sample sequenced in a study of blood T cell repertoires in COVID-19. The method was immunoSEQ multiplex PCR; TCRdb's version includes in-frame clones alone and lacks a portion of them. The sample includes about 210,000 clones, about 90% of them seen just once. The sample taken for sequencing was peripheral blood. These receptors were obtained from a man younger than 45 with acute or convalescent COVID-19.

V gene TRBV5-8 combines with J gene TRBJ2-6, with 9 bases aligning to TRBD1. With 3 bases clipped from V and 0 bases from J, the junction kept 7 bases outside the gene matches. This CDR3 spans 18 amino acids. Germline CDR1 reads SGHTS; CDR2 reads YDEGEE. The CDR3 DNA reads TGTGCCAGCAGCTCCCTTGGGGACAGGGACTCTGGGGCCAACGTCCTGACTTTC. Protein product: CASSSLGDRDSGANVLTF.

V and J are TRBV7-3 and TRBJ2-1; D is undetermined. The CDR3 length is 13 residues. In germline, CDR1 is SGHTA, CDR2 FQGTGA. The V end lost 5 bases, the J end lost 4 bases, and 9 bases lay between the germline ends. The CDR3 sequence: CASSPTDYNEQFF. The CDR3 DNA reads as TGTGCCAGCAGCCCTACAGATTACAATGAGCAGTTCTTC.

The CDR3 DNA is TGCAGTGCTAGTTTCTTAAAAGAGACCCAGTACTTC. The encoded protein is CSASFLKETQYF. The rearrangement links TRBV20-1 to TRBJ2-5; D call uncertain. V was shortened by 3 bases and J by 3 bases, with 8 bases between the two germline ends. The germline V gene has CDR1 DFQATT and CDR2 SNEGSKA (reference sequence). This CDR3 contains 12 residues.

The V and J genes are TRBV19 and TRBJ1-6; perhaps TRBD1 as D (5 bases). The germline CDR1 and CDR2 sequences are LNHDA and SQIVND (reference sequence). Trimming removed 5 bases at V and 6 bases at J, with 14 bases between. CDR3 length: 15 amino acids. CDR3 nucleotides: TGTGCCAGTAGTTCGCATGGACAAATTAATTCACCCCTCCACTTT. Translation: CASSSHGQINSPLHF.

The chain couples TRBV2 to TRBJ2-7; weak D call: TRBD1 (6 bases). The V gene's germline CDR1 is SNHLY and CDR2 FYNNEI. This CDR3 has 17 residues. Trimming cost V 0 bases and J 5 bases, with 20 bases left between them. CDR3 sequence reads: CASSEAGLWGRGHEQYF. As DNA, the CDR3 is TGTGCCAGCAGTGAAGCAGGTTTATGGGGCAGGGGCCACGAGCAGTACTTC.

The chain is built from TRBV28 and TRBJ2-7, with D maybe TRBD1 (5 bases). The CDR3 sequence is 15 residues long. The germline V gene has CDR1 MDHEN and CDR2 SYDVKM. V lost 6 bases and J 4 bases, leaving 19 bases between the germline ends. The chain's CDR3 is CASSPQGVAQYEQYF. The CDR3 nucleotides are TGTGCCAGCAGCCCCCAAGGGGTCGCCCAGTACGAGCAGTACTTC.

V gene TRBV21-1 combines with J gene TRBJ1-3; no DNA check was done on the table's D call, TRBD1. TRBV21-1 is annotated as a pseudogene. The CDR3 is 19 amino acids. The DNA of the CDR3 is TGTGCCAGCAGCAAAGTGGCGACAGGAGAATGCCTCTCTGGAAACACCATATATTTT. The encoded protein is CASSKVATGECLSGNTIYF.

J is TRBJ2-5 and V is TRBV28, with 10 bases identical to TRBD2. The CDR3 is made up of 18 amino acids. The ends lost 0 bases at V and 4 bases at J; junction bases unmatched: 11. CDR1 and CDR2 (germline): MDHEN, SYDVKM. The CDR3, as DNA: TGTGCCAGCAGTTTATGGGGTTTTAGGGCTAGCGGGAGAGAGACCCAGTACTTC. Residues: CASSLWGFRASGRETQYF. The full variable domain, completed using reference TRBV28 and TRBJ2-5, is DVKVTQSSRYLVKRTGEKVFLECVQDMDHENMFWYRQDPGLGLRLIYFSYDVKMKEKGDIPEGYSVSREKKERFSLILESASTNQTSMYLCASSLWGFRASGRETQYFGPGTRLLVL.

Only one count was recorded for this clone. The CDR3 reads CASTNRGNQETQYF. CDR3 bases: TGCGCCAGCACCAACAGGGGGAACCAAGAGACCCAGTACTTC. This chain uses TRBV5-1 with TRBJ2-5, with 8 bases identical to TRBD1. The CDR3 totals 14 residues. The germline gives CDR1 SGHRS, CDR2 YFSETQ. J gave up 0 bases and V 6 bases, and 4 bases lay outside the gene matches.

V gene TRBV3-1 (or the pseudogene TRBV3-2) combines with J gene TRBJ2-2; no clear D. Trimming stripped 0 bases from V and 4 bases from J, with 9 bases between. Germline V gives CDR1 LGHDT, CDR2 YNNKEL (reference sequence). This CDR3 region has 15 residues. CDR3 residues: CASSQDVKPTGELFF. In DNA form, the CDR3 reads TGTGCCAGCAGCCAAGACGTCAAGCCCACCGGGGAGCTGTTTTTT.

This chain uses TRBV5-1 with TRBJ1-3, with 8 bases lining up with TRBD1. Germline-derived CDR1 and CDR2 are SGHRS and YFSETQ. The CDR3 has 12 amino acids. V was clipped by 4 bases and J by 14 bases; unmatched bases: 8. CDR3 loop: CASSIDRGQLYF. CDR3 DNA sequence: TGCGCCAGCAGCATAGACAGGGGCCAATTATATTTT.

V gene TRBV11-3 combines with J gene TRBJ2-2; maybe TRBD2 (6 bases). V lost 4 bases to trimming and J lost 6 bases, with 18 bases between them. CDR1 is SGHNT, CDR2 YENEEA, per germline. This CDR3 is built from 16 residues. This CDR3 reads CASSYGTHVGAGELFF. As DNA, the CDR3 is TGTGCCAGCAGCTACGGGACTCACGTTGGGGCCGGGGAGCTGTTTTTT. Complete variable domain (other parts from reference TRBV11-3 and TRBJ2-2): EAGVVQSPRYKIIEKKQPVAFWCNPISGHNTLYWYLQNLGQGPELLIRYENEEAVDDSQLPKDRFSAERLKGVDSTLKIQPAELGDSAVYLCASSYGTHVGAGELFFGEGSRLTVL.

The CDR3 bases are TGCGCCAGCAGCCAAGGTACAGATCTTTACGAGCAGTACTTC. Residues: CASSQGTDLYEQYF. The chain carries TRBV4-1 and TRBJ2-7; the D is unclear. The germline V gene encodes CDR1 MGHRA and CDR2 YSYEKL. V lost 1 base and J lost 4, with 11 bases in between. This CDR3 spans 14 amino acids.

The chain joins TRBV15 to TRBJ2-5; D unresolved. CDR1 LNHNV and CDR2 YYDKDF come from the germline V gene (reference sequence). With 0 bases removed from V and 4 bases from J, the gap between germline ends came to 9 bases. CDR3 length: 14 amino acids. In DNA, the CDR3 is TGTGCCACCAGCAGAGATCAAGGCGGAGAGACCCAGTACTTC. Encoded protein: CATSRDQGGETQYF. Full variable domain (rest looked up from reference TRBV15 and TRBJ2-5): DAMVIQNPRYQVTQFGKPVTLSCSQTLNHNVMYWYQQKSSQAPKLLFHYYDKDFNNEADTPDNFQSRRPNTSFCFLDIRSPGLGDTAMYLCATSRDQGGETQYFGPGTRLLVL.

This chain links TRBV6-6 with TRBJ1-4; 9 bases match TRBD1. The CDR3 totals 14 residues. V lost 5 bases to trimming and J lost 5 bases; unmatched junction nucleotides: 3. The germline V gene encodes CDR1 MNHNY and CDR2 SVGAGI (reference sequence). CDR3 DNA: TGTGCCAGCAGTGGGACAGGGAGAAATGAAAAACTGTTTTTT. It specifies CASSGTGRNEKLFF.

The rearrangement links TRBV3-1 (or the pseudogene TRBV3-2) to TRBJ2-1; D might be TRBD1 (6 bases). Germline lookup yields CDR1 LGHDT and CDR2 YNNKEL (reference sequence). The length of the CDR3 is 16 residues. Trimming cost V 4 bases and J 4 bases, with 17 bases left between them. The CDR3 loop is CASSPQATGSYNEQFF. CDR3 in DNA: TGTGCCAGCAGCCCCCAAGCTACAGGGAGTTACAATGAGCAGTTCTTC.

The genes are TRBV9 and TRBJ1-5, with D maybe TRBD1 (5 bases). From germline, CDR1 is SGDLS and CDR2 YYNGEE. V lost 7 bases to trimming and J lost 9 bases, with 17 bases between them. The CDR3 totals 13 residues. The CDR3 coding sequence is TGTGCCAGCTCCTGGGGGGGAGAGGGGCCCCAGCATTTT. Its translation is CASSWGGEGPQHF.

V and J are TRBV24-1 and TRBJ1-2; D remains unclear. The CDR3 has 14 amino acids. V lost 4 bases, J lost 5 bases, and 13 bases lay in between. Germline CDR1 is KGHDR and CDR2 is SFDVKD. The CDR3 protein is CATSDPDSIYGYTF. The CDR3 DNA reads as TGTGCCACCAGTGACCCGGACTCAATTTATGGCTACACCTTC.

This clone was seen once. V and J are TRBV28 and TRBJ1-2, with 7 bases matching TRBD1. The ends lost 6 bases at V and 7 bases at J; junction bases unmatched: 8. The germline CDR1 and CDR2 sequences are MDHEN and SYDVKM. CDR3 length: 13 residues. In DNA form, the CDR3 reads TGTGCCAGCAGAATAGACAGGGACGGTGGCTACACCTTC. Amino acids: CASRIDRDGGYTF.

V is TRBV6-1 and J is TRBJ2-1; maybe TRBD2 (6 bases). The CDR3 sequence is 15 residues long. The V end lost 0 bases, the J end lost 2 bases, and 8 bases lay between the germline ends. Germline V lookup: CDR1 MNHNS, CDR2 SASEGT. The DNA for the CDR3 is TGTGCCAGCAGTGAAGCGGGCGGGACCTACAATGAGCAGTTCTTC. Its translation is CASSEAGGTYNEQFF.

The V call is TRBV27, the J call TRBJ1-6; D not certain. Germline lookup yields CDR1 MNHEY and CDR2 SMNVEV (reference sequence). V was shortened by 5 bases and J by 9 bases, with 11 bases between the two germline ends. The length of the CDR3 is 13 residues. In DNA, the CDR3 is TGTGCCAGCAGTATCGGAGGTGGTTCACCCCTCCACTTT. Translation gives CASSIGGGSPLHF.

This rearrangement joins TRBV5-5 to TRBJ1-5, with D possibly matching TRBD1 (5 bases). CDR1 is SGHKS and CDR2 is YYEKEE in the germline V gene (reference sequence). Deletions cut 1 base from V and 7 bases from J, with 12 bases between. The CDR3 length is 14 residues. The CDR3 spells CASSLRQGEQPQHF. The CDR3 DNA is TGTGCCAGCAGCTTGAGGCAGGGTGAACAGCCCCAGCATTTT.

The V call is TRBV9, the J call TRBJ1-6; D uncertain. The V gene lost 1 base and the J gene lost 10 bases, with 15 bases spanning the gap. In germline, CDR1 is SGDLS, CDR2 YYNGEE. The CDR3 has 15 residues. CDR3 sequence: CASSVRATANSPLHF. CDR3 bases: TGTGCCAGCAGCGTACGAGCGACCGCGAACTCACCCCTCCACTTT.

This rearrangement joins TRBV24-1 to TRBJ2-1, with TRBD1 matching 7 bases. This CDR3 has 13 amino acids. V was clipped by 3 bases and J by 9 bases; unmatched bases: 4. Per the germline V gene, CDR1 is KGHDR and CDR2 is SFDVKD. The CDR3 bases are TGTGCCACCAGTGATCGACGACAGGGTGAGCAGTTCTTC. Its protein product is CATSDRRQGEQFF.

A few counts support this clone. V and J are TRBV7-9 and TRBJ2-7; no clear D. The CDR3 extends over 11 amino acids. CDR1 and CDR2 (germline): SEHNR, FQNEAQ (reference sequence). V was pared by 0 bases and J by 7 bases, with 4 bases between. The chain's CDR3 is CASSLAREQYF. In nucleotides, the CDR3 is TGTGCCAGCAGCTTAGCCCGGGAGCAGTACTTC.

The CDR3, as DNA: TGTGCCAGCAGTGAAGCGTCTAGCAGTCAGTACTTC. It yields the protein CASSEASSSQYF. The chain uses TRBV6-1 and TRBJ2-4; maybe TRBD2 (5 bases). In germline, CDR1 is MNHNS, CDR2 SASEGT. This CDR3 spans 12 amino acids. Deletions cut 0 bases from V and 12 bases from J, with 9 bases between.

V and J are TRBV5-8 and TRBJ2-5, with 9 nucleotides matching TRBD1. The CDR3 contains 18 residues. Trimming removed 4 bases from V and 5 bases from J; junction bases left unmatched: 18. Germline V gene sequence: CDR1 SGHTS, CDR2 YDEGEE. CDR3 DNA: TGTGCCAGCAGCCGGGGCCTGTGGGGACAGGGTAGGACGGAGACCCAGTACTTC. Amino acids: CASSRGLWGQGRTETQYF.

This clone appeared a single time. This rearrangement joins TRBV30 to TRBJ2-1; the D is unclear. The V gene's germline CDR1 is GTSNPN and CDR2 SVGIG (reference sequence). Trimming cost V 4 bases and J 5 bases, with 6 bases left between them. CDR3 length equals 11 residues. The CDR3 protein is CAWMSDNEQFF. In DNA, the CDR3 is TGTGCCTGGATGAGCGACAATGAGCAGTTCTTC.

Written as DNA, the CDR3 is TGCGCCAGCAGCTTCGGAGGGATCCGCTCCTACGAGCAGTACTTC. Translating gives CASSFGGIRSYEQYF. The J gene is TRBJ2-7, the V gene TRBV5-1; TRBD2 might be the D (6 bases). CDR1 SGHRS and CDR2 YFSETQ come from the germline V gene. The CDR3 length is 15 residues. V lost 2 bases and J 0 bases, leaving 12 bases between the germline ends.

This clone was seen only once. The chain combines TRBV5-1 with TRBJ2-6; D is unclear. Deletions cut 6 bases from V and 3 bases from J, with 10 bases between. Germline V gene lookup returns CDR1 SGHRS and CDR2 YFSETQ. The CDR3 is made up of 14 amino acids. In nucleotides, the CDR3 is TGCGCCAGCACCCAGAGGCTTGGGGCCAACGTCCTGACTTTC. Protein product: CASTQRLGANVLTF.